Below, 5 T cell receptor beta chains from the same sample are listed, as sequenced in a study of blood T cell repertoires in COVID-19. Repertoires were generated with immunoSEQ multiplex PCR, while TCRdb's copy carries only in-frame clones and drops some. The table has around 72,000 clones, approximately 84% seen once. Sequenced sample: peripheral blood. All receptors come from a man between 65 and 80 years old with active or convalescent COVID-19.

A single count supports this clone. The rearrangement links TRBV15 to TRBJ1-6, with D unclear. Looked up from germline, CDR1 is LNHNV and CDR2 is YYDKDF (reference sequence). CDR3 length equals 17 residues. The germline V and J ends were trimmed by 3 bases and 1 base, with 13 bases remaining between them. This CDR3 is CATSRDVGVSYNSPLHF. The CDR3 DNA sequence: TGTGCCACCAGCAGGGACGTCGGGGTGTCCTATAATTCACCCCTCCACTTT.

This chain links TRBV3-1 (or the pseudogene TRBV3-2) with TRBJ2-3; D uncertain. Trimming took 1 base from V and 4 from J, leaving 3 bases between them. The CDR3 extends over 12 amino acids. The germline gives CDR1 LGHDT, CDR2 YNNKEL (reference sequence). The chain's CDR3 is CASSQGPDTQYF. The CDR3, as DNA: TGTGCCAGCAGCCAAGGGCCAGATACGCAGTATTTT.

The CDR3 here is CASRVQGAANEQFF. Written as DNA, the CDR3 is TGTGCCAGCAGGGTGCAGGGGGCCGCCAATGAGCAGTTCTTC. The chain links TRBV28 to TRBJ2-1, with 8 bases fitting TRBD1. V gave up 6 bases and J gave up 6 bases; unmatched junction bases: 7. The CDR3 loop spans 14 amino acids. Germline assignment: CDR1 MDHEN and CDR2 SYDVKM.

The chain carries TRBV7-2 and TRBJ2-3; 11 bases match TRBD2. The CDR3 loop spans 15 amino acids. The V gene end was trimmed by 8 bases and the J gene end by 1 base; junction bases not matched to a gene: 5. Looked up from germline, CDR1 is SGHTA and CDR2 is FQGNSA. The CDR3 nucleotides read TGTGCCAGCCACGGGACTAGCGGTCGCACAGATACGCAGTATTTT. Translating it yields CASHGTSGRTDTQYF.

J is TRBJ1-1 and V is TRBV5-1; 11 nucleotides match TRBD1. The CDR3 covers 14 residues. Trimming at V came to 4 bases and at J to 5 bases, leaving 4 bases not matched to a gene. Germline CDR1 and CDR2: SGHRS and YFSETQ. CDR3 in amino acids: CASSPGQGGTEAFF. As DNA, the CDR3 is TGCGCCAGCAGCCCGGGACAGGGGGGGACTGAAGCTTTCTTT.